This entry is about one T cell receptor (beta chain). Its antigen is currently unknown. The data derive from a study of beta chain features in type 1 diabetes. Findings and caveats of the study: The naive, central memory and Treg TCRB repertoires of patients appeared to be more similar to one another than those of healthy donors. Shorter templates may be favored by PCR, equally so in patients and controls. The VDJ junctions of type 1 diabetes patients carried fewer insertions and more deletions.

Sorting produced populations that all topped 98% purity. The isolated RNA, all of it, was reverse transcribed, so expressed TCRB transcripts were what got sequenced. TCRdb keeps only in-frame clones here, not all; method: immunoSEQ multiplex PCR. This table holds a few hundred thousand clones, approximately 11% found once. Sequenced: central memory CD4+ T cells from blood. The sequence was obtained from a man younger than 35 in good health.

CDR3 bases: TGTGCCAGCAGCTTAACTAGCGGGAGGGCCGGAGAGACCCAGTACTTC. It translates to CASSLTSGRAGETQYF. This chain links TRBV7-8 with TRBJ2-5; 13 nucleotides align to TRBD2. The CDR3 runs 16 residues. The V gene's germline CDR1 is SGHVS and CDR2 FQNEAQ. The V and J ends lost 2 bases and 4 bases, in that order; junction bases with no gene match: 4.